This passage covers 28 T cell receptor beta chains from one sample sequenced in a study of TIL therapy for anti-PD-1-resistant metastatic lung cancer. The libraries were made with immunoSEQ v3. The table came from immunoSEQ multiplex PCR; TCRdb's copy has only in-frame clones and leaves some out. The repertoire has around 50,000 clones, around four fifths of them found once; the top ten carry more than 1.5%. Time point noted: pre-treatment sample, taken before nivolumab and TIL therapy. Sequences were derived from blood, sampled at baseline. The receptors here all came from a person between 25 and 79 years old with non-small cell lung cancer.

The chain links TRBV6-6 to TRBJ2-7; D remains unclear. Germline V gives CDR1 MNHNY, CDR2 SVGAGI (reference sequence). The ends were cut back, 0 bases at V and 0 bases at J, with 9 bases in the middle. The CDR3 contains 15 residues. The CDR3 spells CASSYSAASSYEQYF. The CDR3 nucleotides are TGTGCCAGCAGTTACTCGGCGGCGAGCTCCTACGAGCAGTACTTC.

V usage is TRBV7-9 and J usage is TRBJ2-5; D is perhaps TRBD2 (6 bases). The V gene lost 1 base and the J gene lost 5 bases, with 14 bases spanning the gap. The CDR3 is 15 residues long. The germline V gene has CDR1 SEHNR and CDR2 FQNEAQ (reference sequence). CDR3 bases: TGTGCCAGCAGCTTAGGGTCGGCGGGGCTGGAGACCCAGTACTTC. Protein: CASSLGSAGLETQYF.

The chain carries TRBV7-7 and TRBJ2-5; D unresolved. The V end was cut by 4 bases, the J end by 3 bases, with 12 bases between. This CDR3 has 14 amino acids. CDR1 and CDR2 (germline): SSHAT, FNYEAQ (reference sequence). The CDR3 is CASSSRYGEETQYF. CDR3 sequence (DNA): TGTGCCAGCAGCTCCCGGTATGGGGAAGAGACCCAGTACTTC.

The rearrangement uses TRBV11-2 and TRBJ1-4, with a tentative D call TRBD1 (5 bases). V was trimmed by 6 bases and J by 8 bases, leaving 16 bases between them. Germline V gene sequence: CDR1 SGHAT, CDR2 FQNNGV. The CDR3 contains 14 residues. Here the CDR3 DNA reads TGTGCCAGCAGAAGAAGTTTTAAGGGGGAAAAACTGTTTTTT. It codes for CASRRSFKGEKLFF.

This clone came up once. J is TRBJ2-3 and V is TRBV19, with D perhaps TRBD2 (5 bases). The CDR3 has 14 amino acids. Trimming removed 3 bases from V and 6 bases from J, with 13 bases in between. CDR1 and CDR2 (germline): LNHDA, SQIVND (reference sequence). The CDR3 sequence is CASSIPLGSDTQYF. Written as DNA, the CDR3 is TGTGCCAGTAGTATCCCGTTGGGGAGTGATACGCAGTATTTT.

The chain links TRBV28 to TRBJ2-7; 8 bases match TRBD1. The junction had 8 bases not matched to a gene; V was cut back by 3 bases and J by 4 bases. Germline V gene sequence: CDR1 MDHEN, CDR2 SYDVKM. The CDR3 runs 15 residues. CDR3 sequence: CASSFVAGGKYEQYF. The CDR3 bases are TGTGCCAGCAGTTTTGTGGCAGGGGGCAAGTACGAGCAGTACTTC.

In its sample, this clone was seen a few times. This chain connects TRBV18 to TRBJ1-5, with 7 bases aligning to TRBD1. Germline loops: CDR1 KGHSH, CDR2 LQKENI. V shed 9 bases, J shed 5 bases, and the junction held 7 bases outside the gene matches. There are 13 residues in the CDR3. This CDR3 is CASRQGQDQPQHF. Here the CDR3 DNA reads TGTGCCAGTCGACAGGGTCAGGATCAGCCCCAGCATTTT.

The chain uses TRBV20-1 and TRBJ1-1; unclear D gene. Between the trimmed V and J ends, which lost 7 bases and 4 bases, there was a span of 10 bases. Germline CDR1 and CDR2: DFQATT and SNEGSKA (reference sequence). This CDR3 is built from 11 residues. CDR3 region: CSGATTTEAFF. The CDR3 DNA reads TGCAGTGGTGCGACGACCACTGAAGCTTTCTTT.

V gene TRBV7-2 combines with J gene TRBJ1-4, with TRBD1 as a possible D gene (5 bases). Trimming removed 3 bases at V and 2 bases at J, with 10 bases between. Germline CDR1 SGHTA, CDR2 FQGNSA. The CDR3 runs 15 residues. CDR3 sequence (DNA): TGTGCCAGCAGCTTCGCCGGGACCACTAATGAAAAACTGTTTTTT. Protein: CASSFAGTTNEKLFF. Drawing the rest from reference TRBV7-2 and TRBJ1-4, the complete variable domain is GAGVSQSPSNKVTEKGKDVELRCDPISGHTALYWYRQSLGQGLEFLIYFQGNSAPDKSGLPSDRFSAERTGGSVSTLTIQRTQQEDSAVYLCASSFAGTTNEKLFFGSGTQLSVL.

V and J are TRBV4-1 and TRBJ1-1; TRBD1 matches 9 bases. Germline trimming cut 4 bases from V and 3 bases from J; bases unmatched to any gene: 6. Germline CDR1 MGHRA, CDR2 YSYEKL. CDR3 length: 15 residues. The chain's CDR3 is CASSLFDRGYTEAFF. Written as DNA, the CDR3 is TGCGCCAGCAGCCTTTTCGACAGGGGGTACACTGAAGCTTTCTTT.

A few counts support this clone. The chain joins TRBV11-3 to TRBJ2-6; D is perhaps TRBD2 (6 bases). V lost 7 bases and J lost 0, with 13 bases in between. This CDR3 comprises 16 residues. Looked up from germline, CDR1 is SGHNT and CDR2 is YENEEA. Here the CDR3 reads CASTVRGSSGANVLTF. The CDR3 DNA follows: TGTGCCAGCACCGTCCGGGGGAGCTCTGGGGCCAACGTCCTGACTTTC.

The rearrangement uses TRBV5-4 and TRBJ1-3, with 12 positions matching TRBD1. Losses at the gene ends were 4 bases for V and 2 bases for J; bases not matched to a gene: 7. Germline V gene sequence: CDR1 SGHNT, CDR2 YYREEE (reference sequence). This CDR3 comprises 17 residues. CDR3 in DNA: TGTGCCAGCAGCCCCAGGGGACAGGGGGCGGCTGGAAACACCATATATTTT. It encodes CASSPRGQGAAGNTIYF.

The chain couples TRBV5-1 to TRBJ1-2; no clear D gene. Germline V gene lookup returns CDR1 SGHRS and CDR2 YFSETQ. The V end lost 0 bases, the J end lost 4 bases, and 13 bases lay between the germline ends. The CDR3 runs 15 residues. In nucleotides, the CDR3 is TGCGCCAGCAGCTTGGAATTGGGTGGGATCTATGGCTACACCTTC. It specifies CASSLELGGIYGYTF.

This chain connects TRBV29-1 to TRBJ2-2; 8 bases are a match to TRBD1. CDR3 size: 13 residues. From germline, CDR1 is SQVTM and CDR2 ANQGSEA. J lost 2 bases, V lost 7 bases, and 3 bases had no gene match. CDR3 DNA sequence: TGCAGCGGCGACAGGGGCAACACCGGGGAGCTGTTTTTT. Translating gives CSGDRGNTGELFF.

This rearrangement joins TRBV6-5 to TRBJ1-1, with a weak D call TRBD1 (5 bases). V lost 5 bases and J lost 3, with 16 bases in between. The germline V gene has CDR1 MNHEY and CDR2 SVGAGI. This CDR3 is built from 15 residues. DNA of the CDR3: TGTGCCAGCAGTCCAGTCACGGGGGGGGACACTGAAGCTTTCTTT. As protein: CASSPVTGGDTEAFF.

The chain couples TRBV9 to TRBJ2-7; 7 nucleotides align to TRBD1. CDR1 and CDR2 from the germline V gene are SGDLS and YYNGEE. The V segment lost 4 bases and the J segment 0 bases; nucleotides outside the gene matches: 7. This CDR3 spans 15 amino acids. The CDR3 DNA is TGTGCCAGCAGCATTGAGGACAGGAACTCCTACGAGCAGTACTTC. Its translation: CASSIEDRNSYEQYF.

The chain couples TRBV29-1 to TRBJ1-5; 8 bases agree with TRBD1. The CDR3 runs 13 residues. CDR1 is SQVTM, CDR2 ANQGSEA, per germline. The junction had 6 bases not matched to a gene; V was cut back by 5 bases and J by 6 bases. The CDR3 reads CSVQRDRGQPQHF. CDR3 sequence (DNA): TGCAGCGTTCAAAGAGACAGGGGTCAGCCCCAGCATTTT.

The chain carries TRBV9 and TRBJ1-2; 7 nucleotides line up with TRBD1. The CDR3 spans 15 residues. The germline V gene has CDR1 SGDLS and CDR2 YYNGEE. After removal of 0 bases from V and 4 bases from J, the junction contained 6 bases not matched to a gene. CDR3 sequence: CASSVAPGGTYGYTF. The DNA of the CDR3 is TGTGCCAGCAGCGTAGCACCAGGGGGTACCTATGGCTACACCTTC.

J is TRBJ2-3 and V is TRBV5-8, with TRBD1 as a possible D gene (6 bases). V was shortened by 0 bases and J by 0 bases, with 17 bases between the two germline ends. CDR3 length equals 18 residues. Germline V lookup: CDR1 SGHTS, CDR2 YDEGEE. Written as DNA, the CDR3 is TGTGCCAGCAGCTTGGGGTCTCAGGGGCGGATTAGCACAGATACGCAGTATTTT. Residues: CASSLGSQGRISTDTQYF.

J is TRBJ1-1 and V is TRBV5-1; no clear D gene. CDR3 size: 13 residues. In germline, CDR1 is SGHRS, CDR2 YFSETQ. V dropped 2 bases and J dropped 5 bases, with 10 bases sitting between them. Written as DNA, the CDR3 is TGCGCCAGCAGCTTTGAAGGGAATACTGAAGCTTTCTTT. Translating it yields CASSFEGNTEAFF.

The V and J genes are TRBV6-6 and TRBJ2-5; D remains ambiguous. Trimming took off 2 bases at V and 2 bases at J, with 9 bases between the two ends. The CDR3 is made up of 14 amino acids. CDR1 MNHNY and CDR2 SVGAGI come from the germline V gene (reference sequence). The CDR3: CASSYPQKQETQYF. As DNA, the CDR3 is TGTGCCAGCAGTTACCCTCAAAAACAAGAGACCCAGTACTTC.

In its sample, this clone was seen once. The chain combines TRBV27 with TRBJ2-1, with D perhaps matching TRBD1 or TRBD2 (5 bases each). Germline loops: CDR1 MNHEY, CDR2 SMNVEV (reference sequence). V lost 6 bases and J lost 0, with 18 bases in between. The length of the CDR3 is 17 residues. CDR3 sequence: CASSLGSWGSSYNEQFF. CDR3 nucleotides: TGTGCCAGCAGCCTGGGGTCTTGGGGGAGCTCCTACAATGAGCAGTTCTTC.

The gene calls are TRBV25-1 and TRBJ1-4; TRBD1 agrees at 8 bases. Germline values: CDR1 MGHDK, CDR2 SYGVNS. Trimming took 4 bases from V and 8 from J; bases not matched to a gene: 9. There are 15 residues in the CDR3. CDR3 protein: CASSALDRASEKLFF. For the CDR3, the DNA is TGTGCCAGCAGTGCACTGGACAGGGCCAGCGAAAAACTGTTTTTT.

This clone showed up just once. The chain carries TRBV27 and TRBJ2-5, with a tentative D call TRBD2 (6 bases). The V and J ends lost 5 bases and 1 base respectively, with 17 bases between them. There are 16 residues in the CDR3. Germline CDR1 MNHEY, CDR2 SMNVEV (reference sequence). CDR3 coding DNA: TGTGCCAGCAGTCCCGGGGGAGCCATACTCCAAGAGACCCAGTACTTC. The encoded protein is CASSPGGAILQETQYF.

The chain couples TRBV11-3 to TRBJ2-1; no clear D. Germline V gene data show CDR1 as SGHNT and CDR2 as YENEEA. V dropped 1 base and J dropped 7 bases, with 11 bases sitting between them. The CDR3 has 14 residues. CDR3 sequence: CASSLAPPRNEQFF. In DNA form, the CDR3 reads TGTGCCAGCAGCTTAGCCCCGCCCAGGAATGAGCAGTTCTTC.

This sequence joins TRBV28 and TRBJ1-2; weak D call: TRBD1 (5 bases). Germline CDR1 and CDR2: MDHEN and SYDVKM. The CDR3 covers 13 residues. The V end was cut by 6 bases, the J end by 5 bases, with 13 bases between. CDR3 DNA sequence: TGTGCCAGCAGCCTCGGGGGACCTTATGGCTACACCTTC. Protein product: CASSLGGPYGYTF.

CDR3 DNA: TGTGCCAGCAGCTTAGGGGCGGCGCAAGAGACCCAGTACTTC. This translates into CASSLGAAQETQYF. The genes are TRBV7-2 and TRBJ2-5; D not certain. The CDR3 spans 14 residues. V gave up 1 base and J gave up 2 bases, with 8 bases separating them. The germline V gene has CDR1 SGHTA and CDR2 FQGNSA.

The sample holds a few counts of this clone. The chain combines TRBV7-2 with TRBJ2-2; possibly TRBD1 for D (6 bases). The ends were cut back, 7 bases at V and 4 bases at J, with 13 bases in the middle. Germline-derived CDR1 and CDR2 are SGHTA and FQGNSA. The CDR3 spans 14 residues. CDR3 sequence reads: CASTSGTTTGELFF. The CDR3 DNA reads TGTGCCAGCACATCCGGGACAACCACCGGGGAGCTGTTTTTT.